One sample yielded the 18 T cell receptor beta chains listed below, sequenced in a study of T cells in Graves' hyperthyroidism and ophthalmopathy. Researchers took RNA transcripts and amplified the TCR beta CDR3 regions from them. The HTBI primer set served for first-round RT-PCR of the TCR CDR3. TCRdb reprocessed the multiplex PCR reads via MiXCR and lists one record per CDR3 protein. This table holds some 600,000 distinct CDR3 sequences, 11% to 15% found once. Material: blood. Receptor source: a woman aged 25 to 45 with Graves' hyperthyroidism that later progressed to Graves' ophthalmopathy.

To note about this clonotype: This may be a read error: a much more frequent sequence differs by one nucleotide. The V call is TRBV11-2, the J call TRBJ2-3; D is undetermined. Looked up from germline, CDR1 is SGHAT and CDR2 is FQNNGV. The CDR3 has 16 residues. Deletions cut 1 base from V and 3 bases from J, with 14 bases between. CDR3 sequence: CASSLGLAMRTDTQYF. For the CDR3, the DNA is TGTGCCAGCAGCTTAGGCCTCGCCATGAGGACAGATACGCAGTATTTT. The full variable domain, in which reference TRBV11-2 and TRBJ2-3 provide the parts outside the CDR3, is EAGVAQSPRYKIIEKRQSVAFWCNPISGHATLYWYQQILGQGPKLLIQFQNNGVVDDSQLPKDRFSAERLKGVDSTLKIQPAKLEDSAVYLCASSLGLAMRTDTQYFGPGTRLTVL.

V is TRBV3-1 and J is TRBJ1-3; D is possibly TRBD1 (6 bases). The CDR3 runs to 16 residues. Germline V CDR1 and CDR2: LGHDT, YNNKEL (reference sequence). The V and J ends lost 5 bases and 0 bases respectively, with 14 bases between them. CDR3 amino acids: CASSTLGQHSGNTIYF. CDR3 bases: TGTGCCAGCAGCACGCTCGGACAGCACTCTGGAAACACCATATATTTT. Complete variable domain (other parts from reference TRBV3-1 and TRBJ1-3): DTAVSQTPKYLVTQMGNDKSIKCEQNLGHDTMYWYKQDSKKFLKIMFSYNNKELIINETVPNRFSPKSPDKAHLNLHINSLELGDSAVYFCASSTLGQHSGNTIYFGEGSWLTVV.

This clonotype was found many times. The chain employs TRBV7-2 and TRBJ2-7; 9 positions agree with TRBD1. Per the germline V gene, CDR1 is SGHTA and CDR2 is FQGNSA. V lost 5 bases, J lost 5 bases, and 10 bases stayed unmatched. This CDR3 comprises 15 residues. In nucleotides, the CDR3 is TGTGCCAGCAGCCCGCAAGGACAGGGGCGAAACGAGCAGTACTTC. Translation: CASSPQGQGRNEQYF.

This clonotype was detected ten times or more. The genes are TRBV24-1 and TRBJ2-1; TRBD1 is a possible D gene (5 bases). The CDR3 covers 14 residues. The V gene lost 5 bases and the J gene lost 10 bases, with 17 bases spanning the gap. Germline V CDR1 and CDR2: KGHDR, SFDVKD. The CDR3 nucleotides are TGTGCCACCAGTGCTCGTCCAGGGTTTTGCGAGCAGTTCTTC. Translated, it gives CATSARPGFCEQFF.

On this clonotype itself: A much larger clone lies a single base off, so this may be a read error. The chain recombines TRBV11-2 with TRBJ1-5; D is uncertain. Trimming removed 8 bases at V and 8 bases at J, with 16 bases between. CDR3 length equals 13 residues. Germline CDR1 and CDR2: SGHAT and FQNNGV. Written as DNA, the CDR3 is TGTGCCAGCGGCGGGAGGGTGACGGAGCCCCAGCATTTT. This encodes CASGGRVTEPQHF. Based on the CDR3 plus reference TRBV11-2 and TRBJ1-5, the full variable domain is EAGVAQSPRYKIIEKRQSVAFWCNPISGHATLYWYQQILGQGPKLLIQFQNNGVVDDSQLPKDRFSAERLKGVDSTLKIQPAKLEDSAVYLCASGGRVTEPQHFGDGTRLSIL.

In its sample, this clonotype was seen many times. This chain joins TRBV6-4 and TRBJ2-3, with D tentatively TRBD2 (7 bases). V was shortened by 2 bases and J by 3 bases, with 12 bases between the two germline ends. The CDR3 spans 15 residues. Germline-derived CDR1 and CDR2 are MRHNA and SNTAGT. CDR3 in DNA: TGTGCCAGCAGTGACGAGGCGGGGGCTACAGATACGCAGTATTTT. Residues: CASSDEAGATDTQYF.

This rearrangement joins TRBV5-1 to TRBJ2-1; 9 bases are a match to TRBD2. Germline V gives CDR1 SGHRS, CDR2 YFSETQ. J was trimmed by 4 bases and V by 1 base; bases with no gene match: 6. This CDR3 is built from 16 residues. DNA of the CDR3: TGCGCCAGCAGCTTGCAGGGGCTAGCGGGGTACAATGAGCAGTTCTTC. Protein product: CASSLQGLAGYNEQFF. Full variable domain (rest looked up from reference TRBV5-1 and TRBJ2-1): KAGVTQTPRYLIKTRGQQVTLSCSPISGHRSVSWYQQTPGQGLQFLFEYFSETQRNKGNFPGRFSGRQFSNSRSEMNVSTLELGDSALYLCASSLQGLAGYNEQFFGPGTRLTVL.

This clonotype has at least ten counts. Written as DNA, the CDR3 is TGTGCCAGCAGTTTCCGGGATTTCGGCTACGAGCAGTACTTC. This translates into CASSFRDFGYEQYF. The V gene is TRBV6-2 or TRBV6-3, the J gene TRBJ2-7, with D perhaps matching TRBD2 (5 bases). The germline V gene encodes CDR1 MNHEY and CDR2 SVGEGT. The germline V and J ends were trimmed by 4 bases and 3 bases, with 13 bases remaining between them. The CDR3 spans 14 residues.

Many counts were recorded for this clonotype. The chain combines TRBV2 with TRBJ2-7; 7 positions agree with TRBD2. V lost 3 bases to trimming and J lost 2 bases; unmatched junction nucleotides: 7. The CDR3 runs 15 residues. CDR1 SNHLY and CDR2 FYNNEI come from the germline V gene. CDR3 in DNA: TGTGCCAGCAGTGACCCGAGGGAGGGCCCCTACGAGCAGTACTTC. This sequence encodes CASSDPREGPYEQYF.

This clonotype was detected ten times or more. The J gene is TRBJ1-3, the V gene TRBV28, with D unresolved. The CDR3 has 15 amino acids. V was pared by 5 bases and J by 3 bases, with 14 bases between. Germline CDR1 MDHEN, CDR2 SYDVKM. The CDR3 here is CASSPSHGGGNTIYF. Here the CDR3 DNA reads TGTGCCAGCAGTCCGTCGCACGGTGGTGGAAACACCATATATTTT. Looking up the rest from reference TRBV28 and TRBJ1-3 gives the full variable domain: DVKVTQSSRYLVKRTGEKVFLECVQDMDHENMFWYRQDPGLGLRLIYFSYDVKMKEKGDIPEGYSVSREKKERFSLILESASTNQTSMYLCASSPSHGGGNTIYFGEGSWLTVV.

V is TRBV4-1 and J is TRBJ2-2; 9 bases align to TRBD1. V lost 3 bases to trimming and J lost 6 bases; unmatched junction nucleotides: 8. Germline V gene data show CDR1 as MGHRA and CDR2 as YSYEKL. The CDR3 sequence is 16 residues long. The CDR3 nucleotides read TGCGCCAGCAGCCAGCAACCGGGACAGGGTTCCGGGGAGCTGTTTTTT. It is translated as CASSQQPGQGSGELFF.

A few counts support this clonotype. The chain has TRBV6-5 and TRBJ2-7, with D perhaps matching TRBD2 (6 bases). V was trimmed by 0 bases and J by 2 bases, leaving 11 bases between them. This CDR3 is 15 amino acids long. From germline, CDR1 is MNHEY and CDR2 SVGAGI. This chain's CDR3 is CASSYSLWGAYEQYF. CDR3 sequence (DNA): TGTGCCAGCAGTTACTCGCTTTGGGGGGCCTACGAGCAGTACTTC.

The table lists this clonotype with many counts. V and J are TRBV6-1 and TRBJ1-4; D remains ambiguous. The CDR3 spans 16 residues. V was pared by 0 bases and J by 11 bases, with 19 bases between. The germline gives CDR1 MNHNS, CDR2 SASEGT. The CDR3 nucleotides are TGTGCCAGCAGTGAAGCGACCGGGGTGAGGGTTGGCAAACTGTTTTTT. This gives the protein CASSEATGVRVGKLFF.

J is TRBJ2-5 and V is TRBV4-1, with D unresolved. The CDR3 extends over 13 amino acids. Between the trimmed V and J ends, which lost 2 bases and 6 bases, there was a span of 10 bases. The germline V gene has CDR1 MGHRA and CDR2 YSYEKL. The CDR3 loop reads CASSQLVGQTQYF. In DNA form, the CDR3 reads TGCGCCAGCAGCCAACTAGTCGGGCAGACCCAGTACTTC.

This clonotype was recorded many times. The genes are TRBV12-3 or TRBV12-4 and TRBJ1-5; tentatively, D is TRBD1 (5 bases). V was shortened by 6 bases and J by 3 bases, with 18 bases between the two germline ends. The CDR3 totals 16 residues. CDR3 sequence reads: CASRVLRGTLNQPQHF. DNA for the CDR3: TGTGCCAGCAGAGTTCTTCGCGGGACCCTCAATCAGCCCCAGCATTTT.

This clonotype showed up many times. For the CDR3, the DNA is TGTGCCAGCAGCTTGAGCAATCTAGCGGGCTCCTACAATGAGCAGTTCTTC. Protein: CASSLSNLAGSYNEQFF. The rearrangement uses TRBV5-4 and TRBJ2-1; 8 nucleotides align to TRBD2. This CDR3 is 17 amino acids long. Germline V gives CDR1 SGHNT, CDR2 YYREEE (reference sequence). V shed 1 base, J shed 0 bases, and the junction held 6 bases outside the gene matches.

This clonotype was seen at least ten times. The CDR3 is CASRGGLGEKLFF. The CDR3 DNA follows: TGTGCCAGCAGGGGCGGTCTAGGCGAAAAACTGTTTTTT. V and J are TRBV6-1 and TRBJ1-4, with D uncertain. There are 13 residues in the CDR3. In germline, CDR1 is MNHNS, CDR2 SASEGT. V lost 6 bases and J lost 8, with 13 bases in between.

A word on this clonotype: An end of the junction differs from the germline gene, which may be a read error. J is TRBJ2-2 and V is TRBV7-9; possibly TRBD2 for D (6 bases). This CDR3 comprises 14 residues. Germline loops: CDR1 SEHNR, CDR2 FQNEAQ (reference sequence). The CDR3 DNA reads TGTGCCAGCAGCTTAGCGGAGGGAACCGGGGAGCTGCTTTTT. Protein product: CASSLAEGTGELLF.